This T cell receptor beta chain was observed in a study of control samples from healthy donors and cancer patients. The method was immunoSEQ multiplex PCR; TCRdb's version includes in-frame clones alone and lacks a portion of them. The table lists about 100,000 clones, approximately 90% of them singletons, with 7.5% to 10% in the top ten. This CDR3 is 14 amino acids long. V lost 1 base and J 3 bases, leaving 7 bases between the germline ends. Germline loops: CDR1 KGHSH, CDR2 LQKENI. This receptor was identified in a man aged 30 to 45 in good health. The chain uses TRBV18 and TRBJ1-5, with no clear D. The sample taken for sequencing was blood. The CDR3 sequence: CASSPQGDNQPQHF. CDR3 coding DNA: TGTGCCAGCTCACCACAAGGAGACAATCAGCCCCAGCATTTT.